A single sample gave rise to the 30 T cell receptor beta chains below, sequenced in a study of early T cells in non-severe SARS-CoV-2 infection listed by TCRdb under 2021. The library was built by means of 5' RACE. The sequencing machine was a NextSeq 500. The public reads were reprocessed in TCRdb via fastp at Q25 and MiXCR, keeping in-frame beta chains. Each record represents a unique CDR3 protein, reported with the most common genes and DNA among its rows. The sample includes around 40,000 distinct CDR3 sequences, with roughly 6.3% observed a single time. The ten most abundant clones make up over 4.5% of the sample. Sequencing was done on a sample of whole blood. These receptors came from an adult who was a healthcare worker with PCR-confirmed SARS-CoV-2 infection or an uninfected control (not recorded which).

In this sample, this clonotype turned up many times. The CDR3 coding sequence is TGTGCCAGCAGACGCCGGGACAGGGACACCGGGGAGCTGTTTTTT. Its protein is CASRRRDRDTGELFF. The gene calls are TRBV6-5 and TRBJ2-2; 9 nucleotides align to TRBD1. Losses at the gene ends were 6 bases for V and 3 bases for J; bases not matched to a gene: 5. This CDR3 is 15 amino acids long. Germline V gene sequence: CDR1 MNHEY, CDR2 SVGAGI.

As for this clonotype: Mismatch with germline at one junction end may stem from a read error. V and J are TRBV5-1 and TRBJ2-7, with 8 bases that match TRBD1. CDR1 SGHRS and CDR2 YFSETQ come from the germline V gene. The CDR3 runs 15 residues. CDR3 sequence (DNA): TGCGCCAACAGCTTGGGTCGGACAGGGTCCTACGAGCAGTACTTC. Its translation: CANSLGRTGSYEQYF.

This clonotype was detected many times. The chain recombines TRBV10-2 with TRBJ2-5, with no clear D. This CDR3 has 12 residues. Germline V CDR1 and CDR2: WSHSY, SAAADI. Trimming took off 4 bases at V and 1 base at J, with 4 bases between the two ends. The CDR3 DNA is TGCGCCAGCAGTGTCCTCCAAGAGACCCAGTACTTC. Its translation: CASSVLQETQYF.

CDR3 in amino acids: CATSGSGTSYEQYF. CDR3 nucleotide sequence: TGTGCCACCAGTGGAAGCGGGACCTCCTACGAGCAGTACTTC. The chain couples TRBV24-1 to TRBJ2-7, with 7 nucleotides matching TRBD2. The germline V gene encodes CDR1 KGHDR and CDR2 SFDVKD. This CDR3 has 14 residues. The trim removed 5 bases at V and 0 bases at J, leaving 3 bases unmatched.

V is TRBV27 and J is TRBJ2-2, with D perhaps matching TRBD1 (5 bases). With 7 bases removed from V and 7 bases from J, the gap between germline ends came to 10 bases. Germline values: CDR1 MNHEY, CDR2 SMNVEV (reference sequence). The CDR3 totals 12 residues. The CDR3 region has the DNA TGTGCCAGCACTTGGGGCGGCGGGGAGCTGTTTTTT. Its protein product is CASTWGGGELFF.

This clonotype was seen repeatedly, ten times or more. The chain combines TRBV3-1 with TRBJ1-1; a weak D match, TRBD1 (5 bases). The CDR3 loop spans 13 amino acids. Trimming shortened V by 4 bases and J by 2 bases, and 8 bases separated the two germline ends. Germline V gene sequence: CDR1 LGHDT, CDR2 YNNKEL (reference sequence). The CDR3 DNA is TGTGCCAGCAGCCGCAGGGTAAACACTGAAGCTTTCTTT. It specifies CASSRRVNTEAFF.

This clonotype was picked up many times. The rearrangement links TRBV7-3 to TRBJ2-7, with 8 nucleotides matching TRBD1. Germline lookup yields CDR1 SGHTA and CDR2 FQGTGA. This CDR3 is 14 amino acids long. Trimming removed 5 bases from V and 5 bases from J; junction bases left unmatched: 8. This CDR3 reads CASSAQGESHEQYF. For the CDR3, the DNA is TGTGCCAGCAGCGCACAGGGGGAAAGCCACGAGCAGTACTTC.

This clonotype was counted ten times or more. The CDR3 here is CASSVAGTSAETQYF. CDR3 coding DNA: TGTGCCAGCAGCGTAGCTGGGACTAGCGCCGAGACCCAGTACTTC. The V call is TRBV9, the J call TRBJ2-5; 10 bases map to TRBD2. From germline, CDR1 is SGDLS and CDR2 YYNGEE. Losses at the gene ends were 0 bases for V and 5 bases for J; bases not matched to a gene: 4. This CDR3 comprises 15 residues.

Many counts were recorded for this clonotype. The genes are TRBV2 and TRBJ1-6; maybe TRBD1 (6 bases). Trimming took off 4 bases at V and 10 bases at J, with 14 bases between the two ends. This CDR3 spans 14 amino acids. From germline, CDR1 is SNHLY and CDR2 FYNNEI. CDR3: CASSVQGKESPLHF. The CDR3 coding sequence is TGTGCCAGCAGTGTTCAGGGGAAGGAATCACCCCTCCACTTT.

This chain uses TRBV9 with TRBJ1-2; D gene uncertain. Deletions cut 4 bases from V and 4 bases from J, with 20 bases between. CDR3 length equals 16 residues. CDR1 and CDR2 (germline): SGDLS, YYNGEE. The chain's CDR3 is CASSLHPNGVSYGYTF. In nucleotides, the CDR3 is TGTGCCAGCAGCCTCCACCCCAACGGGGTTTCCTATGGCTACACCTTC.

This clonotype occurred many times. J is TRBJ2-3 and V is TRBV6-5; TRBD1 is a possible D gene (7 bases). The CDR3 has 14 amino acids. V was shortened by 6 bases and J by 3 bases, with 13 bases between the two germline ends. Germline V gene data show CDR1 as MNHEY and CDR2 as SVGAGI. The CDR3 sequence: CASREGANTDTQYF. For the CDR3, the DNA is TGTGCCAGCAGGGAGGGGGCCAATACAGATACGCAGTATTTT.

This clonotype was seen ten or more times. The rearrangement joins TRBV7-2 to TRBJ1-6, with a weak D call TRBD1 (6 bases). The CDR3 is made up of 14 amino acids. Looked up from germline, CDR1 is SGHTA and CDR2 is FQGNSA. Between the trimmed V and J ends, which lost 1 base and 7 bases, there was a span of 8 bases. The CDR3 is CASSLVGQNSPLHF. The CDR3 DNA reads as TGTGCCAGCAGCTTAGTCGGACAGAATTCACCCCTCCACTTT. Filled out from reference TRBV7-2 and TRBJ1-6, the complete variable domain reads GAGVSQSPSNKVTEKGKDVELRCDPISGHTALYWYRQSLGQGLEFLIYFQGNSAPDKSGLPSDRFSAERTGGSVSTLTIQRTQQEDSAVYLCASSLVGQNSPLHFGNGTRLTVT.

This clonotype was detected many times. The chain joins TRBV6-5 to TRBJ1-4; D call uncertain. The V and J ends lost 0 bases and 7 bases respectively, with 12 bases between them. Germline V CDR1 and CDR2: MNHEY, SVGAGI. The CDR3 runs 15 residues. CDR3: CASSYSVRTAEKLFF. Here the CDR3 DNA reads TGTGCCAGCAGTTACTCGGTACGGACTGCTGAAAAACTGTTTTTT.

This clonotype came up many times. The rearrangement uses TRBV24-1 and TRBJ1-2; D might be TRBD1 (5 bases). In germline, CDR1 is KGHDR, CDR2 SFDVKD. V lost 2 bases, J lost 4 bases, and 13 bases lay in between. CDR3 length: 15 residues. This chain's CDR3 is CATSDSATASYGYTF. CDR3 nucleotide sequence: TGTGCCACCAGTGATTCTGCGACAGCCTCCTATGGCTACACCTTC.

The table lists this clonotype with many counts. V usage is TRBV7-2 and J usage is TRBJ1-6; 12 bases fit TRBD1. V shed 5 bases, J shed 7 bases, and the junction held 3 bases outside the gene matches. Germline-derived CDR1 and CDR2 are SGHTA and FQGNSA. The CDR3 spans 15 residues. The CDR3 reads CASSRGQGANSPLHF. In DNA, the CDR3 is TGTGCCAGCAGCAGGGGACAGGGGGCGAATTCACCCCTCCACTTT.

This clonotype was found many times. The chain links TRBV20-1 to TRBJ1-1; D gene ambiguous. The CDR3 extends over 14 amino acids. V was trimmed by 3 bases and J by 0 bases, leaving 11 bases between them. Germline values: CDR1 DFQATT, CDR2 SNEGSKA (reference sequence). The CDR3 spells CSASGSPLNTEAFF. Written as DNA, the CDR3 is TGCAGTGCTAGTGGGAGTCCTCTGAACACTGAAGCTTTCTTT.

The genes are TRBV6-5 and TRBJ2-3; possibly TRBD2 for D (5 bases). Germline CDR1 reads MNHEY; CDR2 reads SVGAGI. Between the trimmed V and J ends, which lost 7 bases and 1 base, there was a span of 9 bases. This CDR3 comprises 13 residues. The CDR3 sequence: CASTKAGTDTQYF. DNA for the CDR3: TGTGCCAGCACAAAAGCGGGCACAGATACGCAGTATTTT.

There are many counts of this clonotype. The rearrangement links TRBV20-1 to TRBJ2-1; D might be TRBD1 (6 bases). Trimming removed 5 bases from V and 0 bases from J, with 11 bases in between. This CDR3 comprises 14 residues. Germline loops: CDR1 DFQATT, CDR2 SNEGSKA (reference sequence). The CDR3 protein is CSAQADSSYNEQFF. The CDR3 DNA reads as TGCAGTGCTCAAGCGGACAGCTCCTACAATGAGCAGTTCTTC.

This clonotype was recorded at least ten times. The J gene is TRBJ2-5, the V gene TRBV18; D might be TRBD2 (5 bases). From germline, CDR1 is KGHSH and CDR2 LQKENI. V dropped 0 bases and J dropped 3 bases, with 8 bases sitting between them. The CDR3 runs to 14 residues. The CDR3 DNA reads TGTGCCAGCTCACCACCGGGAGCGGAAGAGACCCAGTACTTC. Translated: CASSPPGAEETQYF.

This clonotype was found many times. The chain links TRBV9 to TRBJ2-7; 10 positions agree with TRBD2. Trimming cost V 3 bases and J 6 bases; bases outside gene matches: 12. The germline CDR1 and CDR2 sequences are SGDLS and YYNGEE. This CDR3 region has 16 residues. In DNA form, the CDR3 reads TGTGCCAGCAGCGCCAGAATGCTAGCGGGAGTGAGCGAGCAGTACTTC. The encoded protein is CASSARMLAGVSEQYF.

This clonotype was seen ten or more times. The CDR3 sequence: CASSVTVGSYEQYF. The CDR3 DNA is TGTGCCAGTAGTGTGACAGTCGGCTCCTACGAGCAGTACTTC. The chain has TRBV19 and TRBJ2-7; weak D call: TRBD1 (5 bases). This CDR3 has 14 residues. Germline-derived CDR1 and CDR2 are LNHDA and SQIVND (reference sequence). V was shortened by 5 bases and J by 0 bases, with 11 bases between the two germline ends.

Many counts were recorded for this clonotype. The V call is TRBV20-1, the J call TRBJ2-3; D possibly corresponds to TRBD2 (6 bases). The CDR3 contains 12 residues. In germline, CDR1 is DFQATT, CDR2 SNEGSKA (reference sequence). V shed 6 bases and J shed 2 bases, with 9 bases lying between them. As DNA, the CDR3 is TGCAGTGCCGGGGAGGCCACAGATACGCAGTATTTT. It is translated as CSAGEATDTQYF.

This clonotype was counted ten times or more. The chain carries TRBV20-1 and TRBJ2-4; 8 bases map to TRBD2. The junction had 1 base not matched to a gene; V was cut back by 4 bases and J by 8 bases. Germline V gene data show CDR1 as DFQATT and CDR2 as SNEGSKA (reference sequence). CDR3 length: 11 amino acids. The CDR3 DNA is TGCAGTGCTACTAGCGGGTACATTCAGTACTTC. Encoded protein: CSATSGYIQYF.

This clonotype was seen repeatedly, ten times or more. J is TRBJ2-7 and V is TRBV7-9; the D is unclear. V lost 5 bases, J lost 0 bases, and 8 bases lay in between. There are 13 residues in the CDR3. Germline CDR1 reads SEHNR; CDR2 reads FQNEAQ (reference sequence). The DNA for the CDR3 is TGTGCCAGCAGCCCCCGGGCCTCCTACGAGCAGTACTTC. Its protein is CASSPRASYEQYF.

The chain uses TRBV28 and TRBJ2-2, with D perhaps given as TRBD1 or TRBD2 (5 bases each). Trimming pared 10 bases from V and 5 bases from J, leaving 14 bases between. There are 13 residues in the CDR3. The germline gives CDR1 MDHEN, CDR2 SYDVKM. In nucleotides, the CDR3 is TGTGCCATCCAGGGAGTCGGAACCGGGGAGCTGTTTTTT. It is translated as CAIQGVGTGELFF.

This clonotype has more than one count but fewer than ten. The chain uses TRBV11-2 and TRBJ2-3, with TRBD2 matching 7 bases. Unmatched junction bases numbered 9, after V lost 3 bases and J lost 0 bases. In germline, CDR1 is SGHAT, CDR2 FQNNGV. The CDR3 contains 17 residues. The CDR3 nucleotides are TGTGCCAGCAGCTTCAGCGGGACTAAAACTAGCACAGATACGCAGTATTTT. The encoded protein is CASSFSGTKTSTDTQYF.

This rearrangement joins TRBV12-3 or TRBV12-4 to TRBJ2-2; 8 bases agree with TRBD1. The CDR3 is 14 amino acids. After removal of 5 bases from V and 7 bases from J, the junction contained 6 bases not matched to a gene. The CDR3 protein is CASSPGQVNGELFF. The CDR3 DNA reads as TGTGCCAGCAGTCCGGGACAGGTCAACGGGGAGCTGTTTTTT.

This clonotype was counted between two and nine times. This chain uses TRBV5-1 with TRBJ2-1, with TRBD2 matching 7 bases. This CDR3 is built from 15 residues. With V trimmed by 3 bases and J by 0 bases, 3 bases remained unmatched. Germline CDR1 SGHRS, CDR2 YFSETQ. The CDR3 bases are TGCGCCAGCAGCTGGGGAGGGAGCTCCTACAATGAGCAGTTCTTC. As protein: CASSWGGSSYNEQFF.

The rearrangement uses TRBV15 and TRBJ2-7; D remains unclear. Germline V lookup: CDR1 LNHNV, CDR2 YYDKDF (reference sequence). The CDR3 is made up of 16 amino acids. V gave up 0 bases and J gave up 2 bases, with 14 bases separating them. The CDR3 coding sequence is TGTGCCACCAGCAGAGAAAGGAGACCGGTTCCCTACGAGCAGTACTTC. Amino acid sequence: CATSRERRPVPYEQYF.

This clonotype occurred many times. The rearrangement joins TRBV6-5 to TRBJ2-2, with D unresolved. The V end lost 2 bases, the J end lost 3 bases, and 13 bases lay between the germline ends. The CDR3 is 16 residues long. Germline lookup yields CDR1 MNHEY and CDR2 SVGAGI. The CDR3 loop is CASSYEFRSDTGELFF. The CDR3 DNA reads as TGTGCCAGCAGTTACGAATTCAGGTCTGACACCGGGGAGCTGTTTTTT.